This is a list of T cell receptor beta chains from one sample in a study of cytomegalovirus exposure and HLA in healthy donors. Generated by immunoSEQ multiplex PCR, the TCRdb table keeps only in-frame clones and is missing some. The repertoire consists of 150,000 to 200,000 clones, with around three quarters occurring once and the leading ten covering approximately 3%. The sample taken for sequencing was PBMCs. All receptors come from a middle-aged woman in good health and CMV-seronegative. CDR3s include the opening cysteine and the closing phenylalanine or tryptophan. Each record gives: D gene, clone size, J gene, V gene, CDR3 DNA, CDR3 protein. A D gene is named only where the DNA matches it firmly. Rows give clone size only sometimes, using once, few, many, or a class for an expanded clone.

>-|-|TRBJ1-1|TRBV11-2
TGTGCCAGCAGCTTTACAGGGCTTCTCCCAACCATGAACACTGAAGCTTTCTTT
CASSFTGLLPTMNTEAFF
>TRBD1|-|TRBJ1-1|TRBV4-1
TGCGCCAGCAGCCCATTACTAGCTCCGGGACAGGGGGCGGGCACTGAAGCTTTCTTT
CASSPLLAPGQGAGTEAFF
>-|-|TRBJ2-5|TRBV2
TGTGCCAGCAGCCGGTTTGAGCAGTACTTC
CASSRFEQYF
>-|once|TRBJ2-7|TRBV6-6
TGTGCCACGTCAGACTCCTACGAGCAGTACTTC
CATSDSYEQYF
>TRBD1|-|TRBJ2-7|TRBV19
TGTGCCAGTAGTATCATGAACAGGGGCTCCTACGAGCAGTACTTC
CASSIMNRGSYEQYF
>TRBD1|once|TRBJ1-1|TRBV7-6
TGTGCCAGCAGCTTCGGGGACAGAAGAAACACTGAAGCTTTCTTT
CASSFGDRRNTEAFF
>-|-|TRBJ1-6|TRBV5-1
TGCGCCAGCAGCTTTGGGGCAGGGTATAATTCACCCCTCCACTTT
CASSFGAGYNSPLHF
>-|few|TRBJ2-2|TRBV7-2
TGTGCCAGTCGACCGGCGGGGCGGAACACCGGGGAGCTGTTTTTT
CASRPAGRNTGELFF
>-|-|TRBJ1-2|TRBV5-6
TGTGCCAGCAGCCCTTGGGGGGAAGGAGGTTTCGGCTACACCTTC
CASSPWGEGGFGYTF
>TRBD1|-|TRBJ1-1|TRBV7-3
TGTGCCAGCAGCTCGACAGGGGGTTTCACTGAAGCTTTCTTT
CASSSTGGFTEAFF
>TRBD1|few|TRBJ1-4|TRBV29-1
TGCAGCGTTTCCCCCGGGACAGGCGGAGAAAAACTGTTTTTT
CSVSPGTGGEKLFF
>TRBD1|-|TRBJ2-7|TRBV6-6
TGTGCCAGCAGTCCCAGGGGGCGCTTATACGAGCAGTACTTC
CASSPRGRLYEQYF
>-|-|TRBJ1-1|TRBV7-9
TGTGCCAGCAGCCAGGTTTTCACTGAAGCTTTCTTT
CASSQVFTEAFF
>-|few|TRBJ1-6|TRBV7-9
TGTGCCAGCAAGGACAGCTCAAATAATTCACCCCTCCACTTT
CASKDSSNNSPLHF
>TRBD1|-|TRBJ1-5|TRBV6-1
TGTGCCATTGCACAGAACAGGGGTAGCAATCAGCCCCAGCATTTT
CAIAQNRGSNQPQHF
>TRBD2|-|TRBJ2-1|TRBV6-5
TGTGCCAGCAGGACCCGACTAGCGGGGTTAAATGAGCAGTTCTTC
CASRTRLAGLNEQFF
>-|-|TRBJ1-2|TRBV28
TGTGCCAGCAGTCCGCCCGACAGTAGAGGCTTGGGTCAATTCTATGGCTACACCTTC
CASSPPDSRGLGQFYGYTF
>TRBD1|few|TRBJ1-1|TRBV28
TGTGCCAGCAGTTTATTAAACAGGGGAGGAACTGAAGCTTTCTTT
CASSLLNRGGTEAFF
>-|-|TRBJ1-3|TRBV7-8
TGTGCCAGCAGCCGCAGAGGCACTGGAAACACCATATATTTT
CASSRRGTGNTIYF
>-|-|TRBJ1-1|TRBV18
TGTGCCAGCTCACGGGGAGATTTTATGAACACTGAAGCTTTCTTT
CASSRGDFMNTEAFF
>TRBD1|-|TRBJ1-3|TRBV27
TGTGCCAGCAGGAGAGAAGGGACAGCCTCCCCCGCGGGTGGAAACACCATATATTTT
CASRREGTASPAGGNTIYF
>-|-|TRBJ2-3|TRBV7-9
TGTGCCAGCGTCCCGGGGGATTGGGCAGATACGCAGTATTTT
CASVPGDWADTQYF
>-|few|TRBJ2-7|TRBV5-4
TGTGCCAGCAGCTCCGGCCTAAGGCGGTATTACGAGCAGTACTTC
CASSSGLRRYYEQYF
>TRBD2|-|TRBJ2-3|TRBV2
TGTGCCAGGGGTTTCGCGGGGGGGAGCACAGATACGCAGTATTTT
CARGFAGGSTDTQYF
>TRBD1|-|TRBJ1-3|TRBV5-1
TGCGCCAGCAGCTTGGGGCCGCAGGGGGCGCCTGGAAACACCATATATTTT
CASSLGPQGAPGNTIYF
>-|-|TRBJ2-5|TRBV6-5
TGTGCCAGCAGCCCTGACGGGAGCCAAGAGACCCAGTACTTC
CASSPDGSQETQYF
>-|-|TRBJ1-2|TRBV5-1
TGCGCCAGCAGCTTGTTCGCGGGACCGTATGGCTACACCTTC
CASSLFAGPYGYTF
>TRBD1|few|TRBJ1-1|TRBV19
TGTGCCAGTACCATGGGGTGGGGACAGGGCGCCACTGAAGCTTTCTTT
CASTMGWGQGATEAFF
>-|once|TRBJ1-1|TRBV7-9
TGTGCCAGCAGCTTAGGATGGGGCGCCACTGAAGCTTTCTTT
CASSLGWGATEAFF
>-|-|TRBJ2-6|TRBV27
TGTGCCAGCAGTTTAAGGGGGTCAGGGGCCAACGTCCTGACTTTC
CASSLRGSGANVLTF
>-|-|TRBJ2-3|TRBV27
TGTGCCAGCAGTTCCCCGAGGGGCACAGATACGCAGTATTTT
CASSSPRGTDTQYF
>-|-|TRBJ1-2|TRBV4-2
TGTGCCAGCAGCCAAGAATTTAGAACAGGGAATTTAGGCTACACCTTC
CASSQEFRTGNLGYTF
>TRBD1|-|TRBJ1-1|TRBV7-6
TGTGCCAGCAGCTTAGTGAGGGGACAGGGCACTGAAGCTTTCTTT
CASSLVRGQGTEAFF
>TRBD1|-|TRBJ1-5|TRBV19
TGTGCCAGTACGCGGGAACCGGACAGGGGAGGAAATCAGCCCCAGCATTTT
CASTREPDRGGNQPQHF
>-|-|TRBJ1-5|TRBV11-2
TGTGCCAGCAGCCGAGACAGGTCTGGCAATCAGCCCCAGCATTTT
CASSRDRSGNQPQHF
>TRBD1|-|TRBJ1-2|TRBV4-1
TGCGCCAGCAGCCAAGTAGGGACAGACTTTCCTTATGGCTACACCTTC
CASSQVGTDFPYGYTF
>-|-|TRBJ2-7|TRBV7-9
TGTGCCAGCAGCCCACAGACAGGAACCTACGAGCAGTACTTC
CASSPQTGTYEQYF
>TRBD2|-|TRBJ2-7|TRBV4-1
TGCGCCAGCAGCCAACGGGAGGGGCAGGGCTACGAGCAGTACTTC
CASSQREGQGYEQYF
>-|few|TRBJ1-5|TRBV19
TGTGCCAGTAGTATTTTCGGTATCAATCAGCCCCAGCATTTT
CASSIFGINQPQHF
>-|few|TRBJ1-2|TRBV7-8
TGTGCCAGCAGCCCCTTTTCAGGCGCCTATGGCTACACCTTC
CASSPFSGAYGYTF
>-|-|TRBJ1-3|TRBV4-1
TGCGCCAGCAGCCGCCAGGGTAACTCTGGAAACACCATATATTTT
CASSRQGNSGNTIYF
>-|once|TRBJ2-3|TRBV9
TGTGCCAGCAGCGTACAGGACAGTCCGTCAGATACGCAGTATTTT
CASSVQDSPSDTQYF
>-|once|TRBJ2-3|TRBV7-8
TGTGCCAGCAGCAGGGACTTCGGCACAGATACGCAGTATTTT
CASSRDFGTDTQYF
>TRBD1|-|TRBJ2-5|TRBV2
TGTGCCAGCAGGGACTACAGGGGGCGAGAGACCCAGTACTTC
CASRDYRGRETQYF
>-|-|TRBJ1-4|TRBV18
TGTGCCAGCTCACCACCCACAGGGACAACTTCAACTAATGAAAAACTGTTTTTT
CASSPPTGTTSTNEKLFF
>-|-|TRBJ1-5|TRBV19
TGTGCCAGTAGTACCGGGGATCGGATGAATCAGCCCCAGCATTTT
CASSTGDRMNQPQHF
>-|-|TRBJ1-1|TRBV7-2
TGTGCCAGCAGCTTAGAGCGGAGGAAGGAAGCTTTCTTT
CASSLERRKEAFF